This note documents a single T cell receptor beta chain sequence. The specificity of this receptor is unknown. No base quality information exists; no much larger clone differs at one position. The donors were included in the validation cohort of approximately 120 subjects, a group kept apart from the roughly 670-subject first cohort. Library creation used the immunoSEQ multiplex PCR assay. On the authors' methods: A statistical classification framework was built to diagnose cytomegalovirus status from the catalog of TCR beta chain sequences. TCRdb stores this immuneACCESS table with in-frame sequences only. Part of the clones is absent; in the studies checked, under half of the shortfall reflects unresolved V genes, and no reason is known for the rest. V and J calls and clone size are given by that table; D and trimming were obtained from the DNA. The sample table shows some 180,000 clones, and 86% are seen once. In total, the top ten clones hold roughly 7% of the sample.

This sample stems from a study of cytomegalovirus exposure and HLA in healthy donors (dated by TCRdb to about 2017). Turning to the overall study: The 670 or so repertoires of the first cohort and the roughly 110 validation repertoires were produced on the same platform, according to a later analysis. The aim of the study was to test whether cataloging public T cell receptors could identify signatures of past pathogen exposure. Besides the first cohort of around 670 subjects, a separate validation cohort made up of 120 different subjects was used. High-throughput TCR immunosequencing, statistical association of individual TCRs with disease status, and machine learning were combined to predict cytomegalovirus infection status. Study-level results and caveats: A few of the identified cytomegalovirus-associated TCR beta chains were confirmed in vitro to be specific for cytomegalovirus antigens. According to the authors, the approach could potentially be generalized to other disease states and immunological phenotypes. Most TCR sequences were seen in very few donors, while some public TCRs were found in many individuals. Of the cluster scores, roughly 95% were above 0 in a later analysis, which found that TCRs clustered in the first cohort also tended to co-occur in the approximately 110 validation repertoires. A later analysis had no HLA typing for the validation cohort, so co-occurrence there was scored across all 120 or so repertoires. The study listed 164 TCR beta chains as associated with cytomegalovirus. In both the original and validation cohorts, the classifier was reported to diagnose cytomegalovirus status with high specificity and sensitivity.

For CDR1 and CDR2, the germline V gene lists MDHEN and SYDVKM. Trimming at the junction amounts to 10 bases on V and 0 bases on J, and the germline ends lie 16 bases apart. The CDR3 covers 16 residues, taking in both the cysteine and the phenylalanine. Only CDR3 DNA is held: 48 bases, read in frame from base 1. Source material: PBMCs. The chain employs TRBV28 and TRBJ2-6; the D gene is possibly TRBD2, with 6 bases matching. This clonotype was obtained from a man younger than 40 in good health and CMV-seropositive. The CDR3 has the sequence CATGLDVSSGANVLTF. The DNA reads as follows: TGTGCCACGGGACTGGACGTAAGCTCTGGGGCCAACGTCCTGACTTTC.